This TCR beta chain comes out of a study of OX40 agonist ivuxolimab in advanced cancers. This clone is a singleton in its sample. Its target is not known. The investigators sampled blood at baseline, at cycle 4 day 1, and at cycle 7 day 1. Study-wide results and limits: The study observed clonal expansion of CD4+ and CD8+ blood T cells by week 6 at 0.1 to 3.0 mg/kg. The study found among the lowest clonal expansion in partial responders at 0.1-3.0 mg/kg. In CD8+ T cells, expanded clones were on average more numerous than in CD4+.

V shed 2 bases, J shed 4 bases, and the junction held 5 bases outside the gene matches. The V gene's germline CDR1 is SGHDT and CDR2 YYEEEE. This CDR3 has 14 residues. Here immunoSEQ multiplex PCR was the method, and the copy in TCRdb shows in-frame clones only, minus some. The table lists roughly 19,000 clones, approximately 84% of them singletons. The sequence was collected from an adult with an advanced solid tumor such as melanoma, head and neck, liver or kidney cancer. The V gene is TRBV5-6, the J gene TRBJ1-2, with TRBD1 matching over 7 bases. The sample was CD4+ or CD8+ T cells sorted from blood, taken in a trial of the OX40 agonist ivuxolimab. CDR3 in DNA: TGTGCCAGCAGCTTTAGGGACAGCACCTATGGCTACACCTTC. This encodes CASSFRDSTYGYTF.